The clone carrying this T cell receptor (beta chain) was picked up a small number of times. The antigen is undetermined. This entry is derived from a study of cytomegalovirus exposure and HLA in healthy donors. About the study: Earlier sequencing of about 179 million T cells yielded 95 million to 120 million unique TCR beta sequences. General study findings and limits: A later analysis reported that several of the most significant clusters appeared to be linked to common viral pathogens, among them Epstein-Barr virus. The authors enumerated some 160 TCR beta chains as linked to cytomegalovirus.

The PCR used 60 Vbeta and 13 Jbeta primers. In the original analysis: In a later analysis, of around 85 million unique beta chains, some 10 million appeared in at least two donors. TCRdb's copy holds only in-frame clones and misses some; the assay was immunoSEQ multiplex PCR. Clone size and the V and J calls come from that table; the DNA yielded D and trimming. The data show about 160,000 clones, 81% seen once. Germline V CDR1 and CDR2: SGDLS, YYNGEE. The CDR3 contains 20 residues. V lost 4 bases and J lost 1; bases outside the gene matches: 12. Sequencing was carried out using PBMCs. The clonotype originates from a woman aged 45-60 years in good health and CMV-seronegative. The chain links TRBV9 to TRBJ2-3, with TRBD2 matching over 16 bases. CDR3: CASSSPGLAGGRGGTDTQYF. DNA for the CDR3: TGTGCCAGCAGCTCCCCGGGACTAGCGGGGGGGCGGGGTGGCACAGATACGCAGTATTTT.